The entry that follows covers one T cell receptor (beta chain) sequence. The antigen remains unidentified. Germline CDR1 is MGHRA and CDR2 is YSYEKL. V dropped 1 base and J dropped 2 bases, with 15 bases sitting between them. CDR3 length: 17 residues. PCR primers comprised 60 Vbeta and 13 Jbeta primers. Repertoires were generated with immunoSEQ multiplex PCR, while TCRdb's copy carries only in-frame clones and drops some. The sample yields about 130,000 clones, about 15% seen once. The entry originates in a study of cytomegalovirus exposure and HLA in healthy donors. Overall study results and limits: At a 0.05 false discovery rate, a later analysis found some 17,000 TCR beta sequences to be associated with HLA alleles.

The TCR sequence derives from a female donor in good health and CMV-seropositive. Sequences were obtained from PBMCs. The J gene is TRBJ1-3, the V gene TRBV4-1; no clear D gene. As DNA, the CDR3 is TGCGCCAGCAGCCAAGGTTTCAGGATTTACCCTGGAAACACCATATATTTT. As protein: CASSQGFRIYPGNTIYF.